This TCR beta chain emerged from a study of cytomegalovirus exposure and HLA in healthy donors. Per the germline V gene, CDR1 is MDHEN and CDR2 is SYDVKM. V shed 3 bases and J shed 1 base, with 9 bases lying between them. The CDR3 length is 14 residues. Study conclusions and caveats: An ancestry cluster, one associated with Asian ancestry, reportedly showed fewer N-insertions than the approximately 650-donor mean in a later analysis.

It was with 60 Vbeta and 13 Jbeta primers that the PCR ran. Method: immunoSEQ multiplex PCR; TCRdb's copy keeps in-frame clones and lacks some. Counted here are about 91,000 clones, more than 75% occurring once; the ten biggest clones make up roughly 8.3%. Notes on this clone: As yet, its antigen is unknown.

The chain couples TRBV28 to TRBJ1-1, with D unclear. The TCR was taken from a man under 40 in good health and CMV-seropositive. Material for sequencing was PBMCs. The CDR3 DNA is TGTGCCAGCAGTTTGCTACGGTGGAACACTGAAGCTTTCTTT. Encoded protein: CASSLLRWNTEAFF.